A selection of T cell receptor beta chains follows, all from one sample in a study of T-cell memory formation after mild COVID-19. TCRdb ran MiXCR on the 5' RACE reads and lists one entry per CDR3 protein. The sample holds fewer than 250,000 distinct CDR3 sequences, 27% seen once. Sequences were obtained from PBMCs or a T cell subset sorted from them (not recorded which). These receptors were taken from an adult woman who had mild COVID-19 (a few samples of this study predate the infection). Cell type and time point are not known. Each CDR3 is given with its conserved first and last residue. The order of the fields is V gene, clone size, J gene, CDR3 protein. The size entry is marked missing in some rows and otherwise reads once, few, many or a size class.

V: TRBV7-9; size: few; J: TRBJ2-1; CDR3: CASSSYGTGKNEQFF
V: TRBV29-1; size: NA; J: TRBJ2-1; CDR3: CSAEVLAGAFNEQFF
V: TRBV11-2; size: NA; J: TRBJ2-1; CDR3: CASTDRGAYNEQFF
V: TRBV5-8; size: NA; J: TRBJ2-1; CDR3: CASSGTPSGNEQFF
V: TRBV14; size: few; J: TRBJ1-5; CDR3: CATRRDSNQPQHF
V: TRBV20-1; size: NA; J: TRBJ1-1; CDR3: CSARDISGQGPAEAFF
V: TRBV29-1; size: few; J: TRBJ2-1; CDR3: CSVARQGGNEQFF
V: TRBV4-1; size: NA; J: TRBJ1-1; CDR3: CASSQQAGTEAFF
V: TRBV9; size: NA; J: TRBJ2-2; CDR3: CASRPPGQGNTGELFF
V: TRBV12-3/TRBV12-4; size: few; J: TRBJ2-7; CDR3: CASSPLSTGGPNEQYF
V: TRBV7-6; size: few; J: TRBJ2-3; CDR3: CASSLGPPRVVTDTQYF
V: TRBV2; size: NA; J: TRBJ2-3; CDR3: CASTARTSGGATDTQYF
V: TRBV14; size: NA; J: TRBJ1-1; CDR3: CASSARDGITEAFF
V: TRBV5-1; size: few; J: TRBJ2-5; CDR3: CASSSTGLAAQETQYF
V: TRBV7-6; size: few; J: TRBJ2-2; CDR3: CASSQSGRMNTGELFF
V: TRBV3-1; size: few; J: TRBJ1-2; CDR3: CASSQGSGGNYGYTF
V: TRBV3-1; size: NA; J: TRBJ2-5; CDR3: CASSQAVQQETQYF
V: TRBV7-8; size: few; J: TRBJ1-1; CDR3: CASSSQPESFEAFF
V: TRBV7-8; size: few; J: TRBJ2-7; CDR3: CASSLLGLAYEQYF
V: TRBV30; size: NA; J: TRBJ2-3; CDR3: CAWSRGRTDTQYF
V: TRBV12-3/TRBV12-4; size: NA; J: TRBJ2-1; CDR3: CASSPSLFRYNEQFF
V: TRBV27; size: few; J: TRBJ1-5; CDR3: CASSTQSGAGQPQHF
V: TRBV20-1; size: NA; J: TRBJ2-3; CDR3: CSAREAGVTDTQYF
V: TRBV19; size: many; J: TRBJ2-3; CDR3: CASSWTEDATQYF
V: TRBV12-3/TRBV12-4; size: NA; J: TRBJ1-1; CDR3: CASIDHGTGAGLTEAFF
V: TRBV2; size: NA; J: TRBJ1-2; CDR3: CASSVPRRDFNYGYTF
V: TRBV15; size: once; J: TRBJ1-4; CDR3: CATSRERPGGLEKLFF
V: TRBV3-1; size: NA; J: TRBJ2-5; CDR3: CASSLPQGHRGETQYF
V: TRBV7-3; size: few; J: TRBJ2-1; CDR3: CASSLIAGVNNEQFF
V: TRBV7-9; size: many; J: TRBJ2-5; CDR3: CASSLGPRTGGRETQYF
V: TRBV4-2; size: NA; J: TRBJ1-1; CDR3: CASSPPDRGNTEAFF
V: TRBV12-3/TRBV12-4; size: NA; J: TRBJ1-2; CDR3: CASSIHTGPGGYTF
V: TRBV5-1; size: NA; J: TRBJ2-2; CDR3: CASSFKDTGELFF
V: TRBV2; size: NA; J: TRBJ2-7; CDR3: CASTEGQEPYEQYF
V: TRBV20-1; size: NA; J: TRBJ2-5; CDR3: CSARVFSSTGETQYF
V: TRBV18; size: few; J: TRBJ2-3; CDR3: CASSQGVAINPTDTQYF
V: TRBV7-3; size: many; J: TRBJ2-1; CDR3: CASSLRRGGWNEQFF
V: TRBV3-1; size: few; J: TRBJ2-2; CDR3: CASSHSGGELFF
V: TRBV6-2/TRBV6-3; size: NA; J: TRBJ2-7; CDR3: CASGAAPVIYEQYF
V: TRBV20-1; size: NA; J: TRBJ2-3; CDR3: CSARDRDRGMLAQYF
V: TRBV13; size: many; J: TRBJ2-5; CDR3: CASSLNRGMETQYF
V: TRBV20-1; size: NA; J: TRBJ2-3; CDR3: CSARLAGNTDTQYF
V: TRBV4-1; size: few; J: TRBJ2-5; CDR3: CASSQLTSGRETQYF
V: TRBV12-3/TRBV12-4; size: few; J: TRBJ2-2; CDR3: CASSLDGRTPGELFF
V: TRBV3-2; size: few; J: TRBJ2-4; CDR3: CASSRELAKNIQYF
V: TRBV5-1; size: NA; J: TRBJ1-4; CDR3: CASSKGPLGGLFF
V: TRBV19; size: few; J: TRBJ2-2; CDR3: CASSVSGGQNTGELFF